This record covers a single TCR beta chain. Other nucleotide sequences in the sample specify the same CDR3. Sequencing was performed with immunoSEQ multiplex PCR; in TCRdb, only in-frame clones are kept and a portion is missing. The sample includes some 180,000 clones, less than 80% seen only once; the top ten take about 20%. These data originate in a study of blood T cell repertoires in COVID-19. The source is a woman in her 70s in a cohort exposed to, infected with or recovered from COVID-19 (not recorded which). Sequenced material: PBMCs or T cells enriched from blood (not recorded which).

The CDR3 DNA is TGTGCCAGCAGTGAAGAGGGCGGGGGTGGCAATGAGCAGTTCTTC. Translated: CASSEEGGGGNEQFF. The chain carries TRBV2 and TRBJ2-1; 7 bases fit TRBD2. V gave up 1 base and J gave up 6 bases; unmatched junction bases: 6. Germline CDR1 reads SNHLY; CDR2 reads FYNNEI. The CDR3 runs 15 residues.